A selection of T cell receptor beta chains follows, all from one sample in a study of cytomegalovirus exposure and HLA in healthy donors. Method: immunoSEQ multiplex PCR; TCRdb's copy keeps in-frame clones and lacks some. This table holds 150,000 to 200,000 clones, around three quarters found once. The specimen sequenced was PBMCs. The source of these receptors is a man between 40 and 49 years old in good health and CMV-seronegative. The CDR3 runs from the conserved cysteine through the conserved F or W. The order of the fields is V gene, clone size, J gene, D gene, CDR3 DNA, CDR3 protein. The D gene is left open where the match is weak. Clone size is shown for a subset of rows, as once, few, many or a class of expanded clone.

V: TRBV7-8; size: -; J: TRBJ1-1; D: -; DNA: TGTGCCAGCAGCTTAGGTGAGGTGAACACTGAAGCTTTCTTT; CDR3: CASSLGEVNTEAFF
V: TRBV4-2; size: few; J: TRBJ2-7; D: -; DNA: TGTGCCAGCAGCCAAGAAGGGGGTGCTTCCTACGAGCAGTACTTC; CDR3: CASSQEGGASYEQYF
V: TRBV5-1; size: -; J: TRBJ2-5; D: -; DNA: TGCGCCAGCAGCTTGGCTGGAGGTGAGACCCAGTACTTC; CDR3: CASSLAGGETQYF
V: TRBV19; size: once; J: TRBJ1-1; D: TRBD1; DNA: TGTGCCAGTAGTGGGGGACAGATGAACACTGAAGCTTTCTTT; CDR3: CASSGGQMNTEAFF
V: TRBV7-2; size: -; J: TRBJ1-1; D: -; DNA: TGTGCCAGCAGCTCGCAGGAAGGTGACACTGAAGCTTTCTTT; CDR3: CASSSQEGDTEAFF
V: TRBV10-1; size: -; J: TRBJ2-2; D: TRBD2; DNA: TGCGCCAGCAAGAGCGGGAGAAACACCGGGGAGCTGTTTTTT; CDR3: CASKSGRNTGELFF
V: TRBV14; size: -; J: TRBJ2-7; D: -; DNA: TGTGCCAGCGCTTCGGGCAGGGATGTTTCCTACGAGCAGTACTTC; CDR3: CASASGRDVSYEQYF
V: TRBV21-1; size: few; J: TRBJ1-1; D: -; DNA: TGTGCCAGCAGCTATGAGGACACTGAAGCTTTCTTT; CDR3: CASSYEDTEAFF
V: TRBV7-2; size: -; J: TRBJ2-3; D: TRBD2; DNA: TGTGCCAGCAGCCTAAAAGATCTAGCGGGGGCTCCCATGGTTACGCAGTATTTT; CDR3: CASSLKDLAGAPMVTQYF
V: TRBV5-5; size: -; J: TRBJ1-1; D: -; DNA: TGTGCCAGCAGCCGACGCGGGGGTATGAACACTGAAGCTTTCTTT; CDR3: CASSRRGGMNTEAFF
V: TRBV7-8; size: -; J: TRBJ1-2; D: -; DNA: TGTGCCAGCAGTCTCGGGAATTCCTGGGGGCTAGGGTATGGCTACACCTTC; CDR3: CASSLGNSWGLGYGYTF
V: TRBV7-2; size: -; J: TRBJ2-4; D: TRBD2; DNA: TGTGCCAGCAGCTTAGCGGACGCGGGAGTAAACATTCAGTACTTC; CDR3: CASSLADAGVNIQYF
V: TRBV19; size: -; J: TRBJ1-1; D: TRBD1; DNA: TGTGCCAGTAGTAGAGGGACAGTCGGGGGCACTGAAGCTTTCTTT; CDR3: CASSRGTVGGTEAFF
V: TRBV4-3; size: -; J: TRBJ2-3; D: -; DNA: TGCGCCAGCAGCCAAGAAACAGGGCCAGATACGCAGTATTTT; CDR3: CASSQETGPDTQYF
V: TRBV7-2; size: -; J: TRBJ2-1; D: -; DNA: TGTGCCAGCAGCTTCCCGGTGGGGGGGCAGTACGGCTCCTACAATGAGCAGTTCTTC; CDR3: CASSFPVGGQYGSYNEQFF
V: TRBV5-1; size: -; J: TRBJ2-1; D: TRBD1; DNA: TGCGCCAGCAGCCCGGGACAGAGCTCCTACAATGAGCAGTTCTTC; CDR3: CASSPGQSSYNEQFF
V: TRBV7-8; size: -; J: TRBJ2-7; D: -; DNA: TGTGCCAGCAGGTGGGACTTTTCCTACGAGCAGTACTTC; CDR3: CASRWDFSYEQYF
V: TRBV7-3; size: -; J: TRBJ2-7; D: -; DNA: TGTGCCAGCAGCCCCTCGGACAACTCCTACGAGCAGTACTTC; CDR3: CASSPSDNSYEQYF
V: TRBV12-5; size: -; J: TRBJ1-1; D: TRBD1; DNA: TGTGCTAGTGGCCTAAACAGGGGAATGCAGGGTGAAGCTTTCTTT; CDR3: CASGLNRGMQGEAFF
V: TRBV5-1; size: -; J: TRBJ2-1; D: TRBD2; DNA: TGCGCCAGCAGCTCGGTACAGGGACTAGCGGGGGTCCTGCAGTTCTTC; CDR3: CASSSVQGLAGVLQFF
V: TRBV4-3; size: few; J: TRBJ2-3; D: TRBD2; DNA: TGCGCCAGCAGCCAAGAGTCCGGGACTAGCGGGAGGGCAACAGATACGCAGTATTTT; CDR3: CASSQESGTSGRATDTQYF
V: TRBV7-2; size: -; J: TRBJ2-1; D: TRBD2; DNA: TGTGCCAGCAGCTTAGAATTCCGGACTAGCGGGAGGAATGAGCAGTTCTTC; CDR3: CASSLEFRTSGRNEQFF
V: TRBV18; size: -; J: TRBJ2-5; D: TRBD2; DNA: TGTGCCAGCTCACCTCGACGGGGGGGCGACGAGACCCAGTACTTC; CDR3: CASSPRRGGDETQYF
V: TRBV29-1; size: -; J: TRBJ1-1; D: TRBD1; DNA: TGCAGCGGATCGGGACAGATGAACACTGAAGCTTTCTTT; CDR3: CSGSGQMNTEAFF
V: TRBV13; size: -; J: TRBJ2-2; D: -; DNA: TGTGCCAGCAGCTTAGAACGGGGGTCCGGGGAGCTGTTTTTT; CDR3: CASSLERGSGELFF
V: TRBV7-2; size: -; J: TRBJ1-6; D: -; DNA: TGTGCCAGCAGCTTTGTCCAGGATGGTTCACCCCTCCACTTT; CDR3: CASSFVQDGSPLHF
V: TRBV27; size: -; J: TRBJ2-7; D: -; DNA: TGTGCCAGCAGTCTGGGACATACTGCCTACGAGCAGTACTTC; CDR3: CASSLGHTAYEQYF
V: TRBV11-3; size: -; J: TRBJ1-6; D: -; DNA: TGTGCCAGCGCAACAGGGTATTCTTATAATTCACCTCTCCACTTT; CDR3: CASATGYSYNSPLHF
V: TRBV5-1; size: once; J: TRBJ1-4; D: -; DNA: TGCGCCAGCAGCTTGAGGGGAGGTACTAATGAAAAACTGTTTTTT; CDR3: CASSLRGGTNEKLFF
V: TRBV29-1; size: -; J: TRBJ2-1; D: TRBD2; DNA: TGCAGCGTTGTAAGGTATGGGGGTAGCGGGAGTGATGAGCAGTTCTTC; CDR3: CSVVRYGGSGSDEQFF
V: TRBV10-2; size: -; J: TRBJ1-2; D: -; DNA: TGCGCCAGCAGTGAGTCGAGGCAGGGCCTAGGCTACACCTTC; CDR3: CASSESRQGLGYTF
V: TRBV25-1; size: -; J: TRBJ1-2; D: TRBD1; DNA: TGTGCCAGCAGTGAAGGACAGGTCTATGGCTACACCTTC; CDR3: CASSEGQVYGYTF
V: TRBV10-2; size: once; J: TRBJ2-2; D: -; DNA: TGCGCCAGCAGTGAGAGTTACGGGGTGAACACCGGGGAGCTGTTTTTT; CDR3: CASSESYGVNTGELFF
V: TRBV11-1; size: once; J: TRBJ2-7; D: TRBD2; DNA: TGTGCCAGCAGCTTAACCGGGACTAGCGGGAGGGCCCTGGACTTCGAGCAGTACTTC; CDR3: CASSLTGTSGRALDFEQYF
V: TRBV14; size: -; J: TRBJ1-2; D: -; DNA: TGTGCCAGCAGCCAAGTCACAGGGTGGAACTATGGCTACACCTTC; CDR3: CASSQVTGWNYGYTF